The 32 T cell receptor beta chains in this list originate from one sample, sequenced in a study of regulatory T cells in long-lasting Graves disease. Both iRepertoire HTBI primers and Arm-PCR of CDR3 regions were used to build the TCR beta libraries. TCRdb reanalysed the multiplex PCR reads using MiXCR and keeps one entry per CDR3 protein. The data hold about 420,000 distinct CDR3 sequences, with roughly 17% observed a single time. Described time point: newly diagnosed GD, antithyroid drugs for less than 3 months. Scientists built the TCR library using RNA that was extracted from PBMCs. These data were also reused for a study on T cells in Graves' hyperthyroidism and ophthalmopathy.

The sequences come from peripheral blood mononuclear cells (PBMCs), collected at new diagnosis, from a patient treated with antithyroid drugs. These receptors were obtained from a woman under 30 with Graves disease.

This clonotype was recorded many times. CDR3 DNA sequence: TGCAGCGTCGCCGGGACAGGGGCTAGCCCTAATGAAAAACTGTTTTTT. This translates into CSVAGTGASPNEKLFF. The J gene is TRBJ1-4, the V gene TRBV29-1; 10 nucleotides match TRBD1. V shed 6 bases and J 3 bases; nucleotides not matched to a gene: 10. CDR3 length: 16 residues. Germline lookup yields CDR1 SQVTM and CDR2 ANQGSEA.

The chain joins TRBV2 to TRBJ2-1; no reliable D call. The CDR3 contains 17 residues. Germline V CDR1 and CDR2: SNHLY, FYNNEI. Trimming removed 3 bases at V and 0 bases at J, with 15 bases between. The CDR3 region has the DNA TGTGCCAGCAGTGACCCGGCCCCCAGGAGCTCCTACAATGAGCAGTTCTTC. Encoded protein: CASSDPAPRSSYNEQFF.

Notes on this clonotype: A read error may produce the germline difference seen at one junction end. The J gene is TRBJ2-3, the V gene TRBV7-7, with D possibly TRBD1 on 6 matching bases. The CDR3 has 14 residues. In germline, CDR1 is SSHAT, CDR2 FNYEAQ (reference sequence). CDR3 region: CASSPQGNTDTQYF. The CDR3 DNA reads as TGTGCTAGCAGCCCACAGGGAAACACAGATACGCAGTATTTT.

The CDR3 DNA reads as TGCAGTGCTAGACCCGCAAGCTCCTACGAGCAGTACTTC. This sequence encodes CSARPASSYEQYF. V usage is TRBV20-1 and J usage is TRBJ2-7; D gene unclear. Germline-derived CDR1 and CDR2 are DFQATT and SNEGSKA (reference sequence). This CDR3 contains 13 residues. The V and J ends lost 2 bases and 0 bases respectively, with 8 bases between them.

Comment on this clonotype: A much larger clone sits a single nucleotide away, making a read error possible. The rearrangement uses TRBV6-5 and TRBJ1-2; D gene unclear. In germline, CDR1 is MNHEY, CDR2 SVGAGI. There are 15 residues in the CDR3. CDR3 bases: TGTGCCAGCAGTTACTCGAGGAGGTTTAACTATAGCTACACCTTC. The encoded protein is CASSYSRRFNYSYTF.

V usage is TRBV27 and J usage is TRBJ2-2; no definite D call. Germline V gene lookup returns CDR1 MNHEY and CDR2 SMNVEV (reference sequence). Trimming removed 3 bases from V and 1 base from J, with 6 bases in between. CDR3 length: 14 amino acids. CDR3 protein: CASSLRVNTGELFF. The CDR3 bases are TGTGCCAGCAGTTTGCGTGTGAACACCGGGGAGCTGTTTTTT.

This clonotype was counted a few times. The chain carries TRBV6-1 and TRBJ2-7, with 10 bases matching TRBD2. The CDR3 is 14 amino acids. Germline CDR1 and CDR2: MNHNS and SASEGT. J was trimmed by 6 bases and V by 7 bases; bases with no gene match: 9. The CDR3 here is CASTHQREGLEQYF. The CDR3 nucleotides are TGTGCCAGCACACACCAGCGGGAGGGCCTCGAGCAGTACTTC.

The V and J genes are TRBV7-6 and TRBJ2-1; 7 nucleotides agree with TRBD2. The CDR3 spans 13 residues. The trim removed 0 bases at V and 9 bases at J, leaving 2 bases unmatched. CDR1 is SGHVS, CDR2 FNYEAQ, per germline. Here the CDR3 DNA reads TGTGCCAGCAGCTTAGCCAGGGAGGGTGAGCAGTTCTTC. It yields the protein CASSLAREGEQFF. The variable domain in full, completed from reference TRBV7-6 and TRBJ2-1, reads GAGVSQSPRYKVTKRGQDVALRCDPISGHVSLYWYRQALGQGPEFLTYFNYEAQQDKSGLPNDRFSAERPEGSISTLTIQRTEQRDSAMYRCASSLAREGEQFFGPGTRLTVL.

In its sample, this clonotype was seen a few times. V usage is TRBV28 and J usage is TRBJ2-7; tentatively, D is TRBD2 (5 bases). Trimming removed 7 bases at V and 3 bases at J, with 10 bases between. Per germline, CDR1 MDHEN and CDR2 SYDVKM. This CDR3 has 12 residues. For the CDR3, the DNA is TGTGCCAGCACCATTGAGGGCTACGAGCAGTACTTC. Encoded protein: CASTIEGYEQYF.

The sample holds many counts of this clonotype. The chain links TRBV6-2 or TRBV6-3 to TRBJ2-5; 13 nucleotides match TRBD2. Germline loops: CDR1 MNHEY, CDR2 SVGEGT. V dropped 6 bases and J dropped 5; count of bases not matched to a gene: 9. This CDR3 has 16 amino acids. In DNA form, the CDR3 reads TGTGCCAGCAGCGGGGGACTAGCGGGACTTCAGGAGACCCAGTACTTC. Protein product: CASSGGLAGLQETQYF.

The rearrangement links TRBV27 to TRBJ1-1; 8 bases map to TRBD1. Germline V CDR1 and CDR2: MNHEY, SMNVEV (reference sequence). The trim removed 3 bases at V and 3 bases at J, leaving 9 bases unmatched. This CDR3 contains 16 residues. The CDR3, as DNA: TGTGCCAGCAGTTTGTGGTGGGGACAGGCTGACACTGAAGCTTTCTTT. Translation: CASSLWWGQADTEAFF.

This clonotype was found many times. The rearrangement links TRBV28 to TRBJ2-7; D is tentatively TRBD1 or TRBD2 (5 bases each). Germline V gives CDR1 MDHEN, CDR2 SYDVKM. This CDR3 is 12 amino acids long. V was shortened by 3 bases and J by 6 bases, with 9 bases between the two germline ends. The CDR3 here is CASSLSGSEQYF. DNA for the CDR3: TGTGCCAGCAGTTTGTCAGGGAGCGAGCAGTACTTC.

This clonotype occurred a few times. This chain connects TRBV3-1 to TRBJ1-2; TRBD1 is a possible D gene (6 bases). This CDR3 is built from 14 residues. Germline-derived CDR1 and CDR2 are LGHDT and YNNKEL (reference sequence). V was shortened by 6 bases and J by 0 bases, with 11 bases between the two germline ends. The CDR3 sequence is CASRQQGANYGYTF. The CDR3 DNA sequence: TGTGCCAGCAGACAACAGGGAGCTAACTATGGCTACACCTTC.

CDR3 region: CASSARENEQFF. The DNA for the CDR3 is TGTGCCAGCAGCGCCCGAGAGAATGAGCAGTTCTTC. The V and J genes are TRBV7-9 and TRBJ2-1; D remains ambiguous. CDR3 length equals 12 residues. V lost 5 bases and J lost 7, with 9 bases in between. Per germline, CDR1 SEHNR and CDR2 FQNEAQ (reference sequence).

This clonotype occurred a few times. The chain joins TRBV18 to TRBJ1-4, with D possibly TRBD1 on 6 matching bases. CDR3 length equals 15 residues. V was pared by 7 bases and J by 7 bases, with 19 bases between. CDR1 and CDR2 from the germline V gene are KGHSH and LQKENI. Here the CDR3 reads CASWTSPGAGEKLFF. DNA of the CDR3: TGTGCCAGCTGGACCTCCCCAGGGGCGGGTGAAAAACTGTTTTTT.

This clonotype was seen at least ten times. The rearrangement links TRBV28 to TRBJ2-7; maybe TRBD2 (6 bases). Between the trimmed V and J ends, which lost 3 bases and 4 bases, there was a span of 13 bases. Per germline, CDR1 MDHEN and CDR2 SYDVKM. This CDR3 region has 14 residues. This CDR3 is CASSLLTGTYEQYF. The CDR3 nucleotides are TGTGCCAGCAGTTTGCTGACGGGGACTTACGAGCAGTACTTC. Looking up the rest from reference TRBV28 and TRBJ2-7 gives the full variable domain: DVKVTQSSRYLVKRTGEKVFLECVQDMDHENMFWYRQDPGLGLRLIYFSYDVKMKEKGDIPEGYSVSREKKERFSLILESASTNQTSMYLCASSLLTGTYEQYFGPGTRLTVT.

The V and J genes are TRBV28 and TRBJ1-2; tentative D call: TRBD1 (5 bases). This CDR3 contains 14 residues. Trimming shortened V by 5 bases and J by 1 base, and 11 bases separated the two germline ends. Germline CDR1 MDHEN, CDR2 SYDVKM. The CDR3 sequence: CASSLGEINYGYTF. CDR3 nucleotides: TGTGCCAGCAGTCTAGGGGAAATTAACTATGGCTACACCTTC.

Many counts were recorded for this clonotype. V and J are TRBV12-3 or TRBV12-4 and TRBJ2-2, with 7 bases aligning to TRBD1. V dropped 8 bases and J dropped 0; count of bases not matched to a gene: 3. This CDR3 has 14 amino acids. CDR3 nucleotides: TGTGCCAGCTGTGACAGGGCGAACACCGGGGAGCTGTTTTTT. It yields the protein CASCDRANTGELFF.

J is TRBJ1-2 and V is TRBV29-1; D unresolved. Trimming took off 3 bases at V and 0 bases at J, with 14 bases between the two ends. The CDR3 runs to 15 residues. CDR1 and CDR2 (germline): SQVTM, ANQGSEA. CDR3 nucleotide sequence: TGCAGCGTTGAGGCACTCAGAGGAGCTAACTATGGCTACACCTTC. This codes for CSVEALRGANYGYTF.

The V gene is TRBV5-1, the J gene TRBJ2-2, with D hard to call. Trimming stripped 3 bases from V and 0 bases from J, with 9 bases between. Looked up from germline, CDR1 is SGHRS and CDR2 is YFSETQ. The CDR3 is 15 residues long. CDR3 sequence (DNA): TGCGCCAGCAGCTCCGTCCCGACGAACACCGGGGAGCTGTTTTTT. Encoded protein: CASSSVPTNTGELFF.

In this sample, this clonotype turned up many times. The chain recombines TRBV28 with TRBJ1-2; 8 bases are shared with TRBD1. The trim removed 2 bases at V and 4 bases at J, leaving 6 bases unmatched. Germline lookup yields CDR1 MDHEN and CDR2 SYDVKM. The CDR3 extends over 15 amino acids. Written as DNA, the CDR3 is TGTGCCAGCAGTTTAAGTATGGGACAGGCCTATGGCTACACCTTC. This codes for CASSLSMGQAYGYTF.

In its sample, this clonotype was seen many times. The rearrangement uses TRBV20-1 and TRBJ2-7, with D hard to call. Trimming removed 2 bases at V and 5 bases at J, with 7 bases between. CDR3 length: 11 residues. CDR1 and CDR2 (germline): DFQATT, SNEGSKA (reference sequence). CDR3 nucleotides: TGCAGTGCTAGACACGTGAACGAGCAGTACTTC. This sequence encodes CSARHVNEQYF.

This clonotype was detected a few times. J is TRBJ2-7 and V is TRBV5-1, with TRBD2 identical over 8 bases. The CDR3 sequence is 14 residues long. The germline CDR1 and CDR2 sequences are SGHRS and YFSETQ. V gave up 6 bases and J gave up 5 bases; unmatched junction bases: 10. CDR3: CASTQGLEKNEQYF. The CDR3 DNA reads TGCGCCAGCACCCAGGGACTAGAAAAGAACGAGCAGTACTTC.

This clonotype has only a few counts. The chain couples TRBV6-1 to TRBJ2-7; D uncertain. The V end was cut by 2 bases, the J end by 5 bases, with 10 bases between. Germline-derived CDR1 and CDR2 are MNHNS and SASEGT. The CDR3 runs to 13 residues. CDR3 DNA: TGTGCCAGCAGTGAAAAGGATCCCCACGAGCAGTACTTC. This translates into CASSEKDPHEQYF.

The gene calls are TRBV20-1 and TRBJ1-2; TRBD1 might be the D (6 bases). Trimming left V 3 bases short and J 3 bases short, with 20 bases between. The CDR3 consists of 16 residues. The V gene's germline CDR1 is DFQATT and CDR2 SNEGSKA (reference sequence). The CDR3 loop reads CSASYGGRIIDYGYTF. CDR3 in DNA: TGCAGTGCTAGTTACGGGGGGCGCATCATAGACTATGGCTACACCTTC.

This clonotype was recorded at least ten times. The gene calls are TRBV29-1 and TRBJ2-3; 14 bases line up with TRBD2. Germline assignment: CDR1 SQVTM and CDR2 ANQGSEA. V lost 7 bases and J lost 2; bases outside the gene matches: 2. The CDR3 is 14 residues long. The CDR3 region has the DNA TGCAGCGCGGGACTAGCGGGAGACACAGATACGCAGTATTTT. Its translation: CSAGLAGDTDTQYF.

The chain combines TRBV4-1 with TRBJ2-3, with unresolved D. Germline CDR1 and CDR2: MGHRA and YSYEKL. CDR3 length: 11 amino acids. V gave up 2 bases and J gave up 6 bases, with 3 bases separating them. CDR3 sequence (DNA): TGCGCCAGCAGCCAAAAGGATACGCAGTATTTT. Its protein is CASSQKDTQYF.

The CDR3 is CASSAYGGYEQYF. In nucleotides, the CDR3 is TGTGCCAGCAGCGCATACGGAGGATACGAGCAGTACTTC. The rearrangement joins TRBV7-3 to TRBJ2-7, with D possibly being TRBD2 (5 bases). The V and J ends lost 5 bases and 4 bases respectively, with 12 bases between them. CDR1 is SGHTA, CDR2 FQGTGA, per germline. The CDR3 has 13 amino acids. The full variable domain, in which reference TRBV7-3 and TRBJ2-7 provide the parts outside the CDR3, is GAGVSQTPSNKVTEKGKYVELRCDPISGHTALYWYRQSLGQGPEFLIYFQGTGAADDSGLPNDRFFAVRPEGSVSTLKIQRTERGDSAVYLCASSAYGGYEQYFGPGTRLTVT.

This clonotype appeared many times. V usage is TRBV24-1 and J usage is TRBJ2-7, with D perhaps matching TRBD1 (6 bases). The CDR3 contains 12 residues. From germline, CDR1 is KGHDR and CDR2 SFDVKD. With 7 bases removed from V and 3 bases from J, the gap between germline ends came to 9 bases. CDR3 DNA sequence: TGTGCCACCAGGGGGGACAACTACGAGCAGTACTTC. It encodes CATRGDNYEQYF.

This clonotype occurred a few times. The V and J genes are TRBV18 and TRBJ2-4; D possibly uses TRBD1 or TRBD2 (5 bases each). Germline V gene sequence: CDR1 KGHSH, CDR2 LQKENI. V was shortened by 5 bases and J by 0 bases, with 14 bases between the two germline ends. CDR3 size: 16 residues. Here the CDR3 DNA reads TGTGCCAGCTCATCCCGGGACCCCAAAGCCAAAAACATTCAGTACTTC. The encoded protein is CASSSRDPKAKNIQYF.

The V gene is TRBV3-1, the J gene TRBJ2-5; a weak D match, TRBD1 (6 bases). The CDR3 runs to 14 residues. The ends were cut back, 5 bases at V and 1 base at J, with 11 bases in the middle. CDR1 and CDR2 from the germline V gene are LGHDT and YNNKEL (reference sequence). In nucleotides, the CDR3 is TGTGCCAGCAGCTTTCGACAGGTCCAAGAGACCCAGTACTTC. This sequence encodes CASSFRQVQETQYF.

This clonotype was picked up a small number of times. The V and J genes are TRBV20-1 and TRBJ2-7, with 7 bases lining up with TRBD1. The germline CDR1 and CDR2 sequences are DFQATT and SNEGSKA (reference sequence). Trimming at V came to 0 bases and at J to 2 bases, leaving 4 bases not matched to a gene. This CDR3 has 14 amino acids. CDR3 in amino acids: CSARDRGRTYEQYF. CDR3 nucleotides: TGCAGTGCTAGAGACAGGGGGAGAACCTACGAGCAGTACTTC.